Detailed here is one TCR beta chain. The data stem from a study of blood T cell repertoires in COVID-19. This CDR3 is built from 15 residues. CDR1 and CDR2 (germline): MNHEY, SVGAGI. The ends were cut back, 6 bases at V and 2 bases at J, with 16 bases in the middle. Method: immunoSEQ multiplex PCR; TCRdb's copy keeps in-frame clones and lacks some. Of approximately 76,000 clones in the sample, over 75% were seen once. The chain links TRBV6-5 to TRBJ1-2; a possible D gene is TRBD1 (6 bases). The receptor was isolated from a man aged 50 or older with acute or convalescent COVID-19. Specimen: peripheral blood. CDR3 DNA sequence: TGTGCCAGCAGCTCAACAGGGAGGGAAAACTATGGCTACACCTTC. The encoded protein is CASSSTGRENYGYTF.